The next 8 T cell receptor beta chains were all read from a single sample in a study of cytomegalovirus exposure and HLA in healthy donors. It was with 60 Vbeta and 13 Jbeta primers that the PCR ran. Profiling relied on immunoSEQ multiplex PCR, and the TCRdb table lists in-frame clones only, not all of them. Among about 170,000 clones listed, 85% were seen once. Sample: PBMCs. Source of these receptors: a boy aged 2 to 9 in good health and CMV-seronegative.

This rearrangement joins TRBV28 to TRBJ2-2; 9 nucleotides agree with TRBD2. V lost 7 bases and J lost 4; bases outside the gene matches: 10. The CDR3 has 16 amino acids. CDR1 and CDR2 from the germline V gene are MDHEN and SYDVKM. The CDR3 region is CASTQGGLAGTGELFF. The DNA for the CDR3 is TGTGCCAGCACCCAAGGGGGACTAGCTGGCACCGGGGAGCTGTTTTTT. The complete variable domain, with remaining parts taken from reference TRBV28 and TRBJ2-2, reads DVKVTQSSRYLVKRTGEKVFLECVQDMDHENMFWYRQDPGLGLRLIYFSYDVKMKEKGDIPEGYSVSREKKERFSLILESASTNQTSMYLCASTQGGLAGTGELFFGEGSRLTVL.

The chain has TRBV30 and TRBJ1-1; 7 nucleotides match TRBD1. Per germline, CDR1 GTSNPN and CDR2 SVGIG (reference sequence). The CDR3 length is 13 residues. Unmatched junction bases numbered 12, after V lost 5 bases and J lost 9 bases. The CDR3 is CAWEHRGAMQAFF. CDR3 nucleotide sequence: TGTGCCTGGGAACACAGGGGCGCCATGCAAGCTTTCTTT.

V usage is TRBV28 and J usage is TRBJ2-3; 8 nucleotides align to TRBD2. There are 16 residues in the CDR3. The J segment lost 3 bases and the V segment lost 3 bases, leaving 8 bases of the junction unmatched. CDR1 is MDHEN, CDR2 SYDVKM, per germline. CDR3 bases: TGTGCCAGCAGTTTGTGGGGTAGCGGGGAGACAGATACGCAGTATTTT. Translated: CASSLWGSGETDTQYF.

The V gene is TRBV7-6, the J gene TRBJ2-1; D is perhaps TRBD1 (6 bases). CDR1 is SGHVS and CDR2 is FNYEAQ in the germline V gene. This CDR3 is 14 amino acids long. V was clipped by 3 bases and J by 5 bases, with 11 bases between them. CDR3 protein: CASSFVQGNNEQFF. The CDR3 bases are TGTGCCAGCAGCTTCGTACAGGGAAACAATGAGCAGTTCTTC.

V is TRBV6-4 and J is TRBJ1-1; D gene uncertain. With 6 bases removed from V and 1 base from J, the gap between germline ends came to 9 bases. Per germline, CDR1 MRHNA and CDR2 SNTAGT. CDR3 length equals 13 residues. In DNA, the CDR3 is TGTGCCAGCAGCCTTGACACGAACACTGAAGCTTTCTTT. It translates to CASSLDTNTEAFF.

The chain recombines TRBV13 with TRBJ2-7, with a weak D call TRBD2 (5 bases). The germline V and J ends were trimmed by 7 bases and 1 base, with 14 bases remaining between them. The CDR3 consists of 14 residues. The V gene's germline CDR1 is PRHDT and CDR2 FYEKMQ (reference sequence). This chain's CDR3 is CASTSDRLSYEQYF. The DNA of the CDR3 is TGTGCCAGCACCAGCGACCGACTATCCTACGAGCAGTACTTC.

Comments on this clone: Mismatch with germline at one junction end may stem from a read error. The sample has other DNA sequences that encode this CDR3 too. The J gene is TRBJ2-1, the V gene TRBV7-9; TRBD1 aligns across 7 bases. Germline lookup yields CDR1 SEHNR and CDR2 FQNEAQ (reference sequence). The CDR3 consists of 16 residues. The CDR3 bases are TGTGCCAGCAGCCCGGACAGGCCCCTACACCACAATGAGTTGATCTTC. This translates into CASSPDRPLHHNELIF. The full variable domain, its missing parts supplied by reference TRBV7-9 and TRBJ2-1, is DTGVSQNPRHKITKRGQNVTFRCDPISEHNRLYWYRQTLGQGPEFLTYFQNEAQLEKSRLLSDRFSAERPKGSFSTLEIQRTEQGDSAMYLCASSPDRPLHHNELIFGPGTRLTVL.

This sequence joins TRBV5-4 and TRBJ2-2; a possible D gene is TRBD1 (6 bases). This CDR3 has 14 amino acids. Germline values: CDR1 SGHNT, CDR2 YYREEE (reference sequence). Deletions cut 5 bases from V and 1 base from J, with 9 bases between. The CDR3 spells CASSGQRNTGELFF. The CDR3 DNA follows: TGTGCCAGCAGTGGACAGAGGAACACCGGGGAGCTGTTTTTT.